This T cell receptor (beta chain) derives from a study of T cells in localized non-small cell lung cancer (dated by TCRdb to 2020 to 2022). Regarding the research as a whole: T cell repertoires of 200 to 250 early-stage NSCLC patients were analyzed, with tumors being compared against uninvolved tumor-adjacent lungs. The cohort comprised some 240 treatment-naïve NSCLC patients with resected, localized lung tumors. Of the NSCLC patients, roughly 130 were male and roughly 110 were female, and the mean age was approximately 69 years. What the authors observed across the whole study: A median of 57 of the top 100 tumor clones turned up in the paired uninvolved adjacent lung, and approximately 30 of those clones also ranked among the top 100 of that same adjacent lung. Because multi-region sequencing of the tumors was not done, intratumor heterogeneity could not be ruled out. Uninvolved tumor-adjacent lung showed the highest T cell clonality, higher than tumor, which suggests more focused antigenic responses in the uninvolved tumor-adjacent lung. Higher blood T cell density associated with longer overall survival, while higher adjacent-lung clonality associated with shorter survival. Since the design was exploratory, TCR variables were selected using unadjusted p-values with no false-discovery rate correction.

This clone was counted between two and nine times. Its recognized antigen is unknown. The sample holds no much larger clone one base away, and base qualities are not on file. V has 3 bases trimmed and J has 9 bases trimmed; junction bases matching no gene number 5. The germline V gene encodes CDR1 MDHEN and CDR2 SYDVKM. Reading from cysteine to phenylalanine, the CDR3 counts 13 amino acids. CDR3 DNA only is kept here, 39 bases in frame from base 1. TCR beta CDR3 regions were sequenced from DNA using the immunoSEQ Assay. As for how the authors treated the data: T cell density was computed as TCR beta template counts normalized to usable DNA estimated by amplifying housekeeping genes. Using the preseqR package, richness was estimated by extrapolating to 120,000 templates for tissue samples and 400,000 templates for PBMC samples. Clonality was calculated as one minus Pielou's evenness. Differential abundance testing on productive amino-acid clonotypes, with a minimum total count of 5 and an alpha of 0.1, was used to identify tissue-enriched TCRs. Repertoire overlap between compartments was quantified with the Jaccard Index and Morisita Overlap Index. TCR beta CDR3s were clustered by GLIPH together with public tetramer-defined viral CDR3s, and at least three viral sequences plus V-gene enrichment were required for viral motifs. The source is immuneACCESS, and TCRdb retained only in-frame sequences with V and J called. Part of the clones is not carried over; for the studies checked, unresolved V genes explain less than half of this, and the remainder is unexplained. That table is the source of V, J and clone size, and D and trimming were worked out from the DNA. In this sample the table shows around 15,000 clones, roughly 84% of which occur a single time. Under 30% of the sample rests with the top ten.

At diagnosis, tumor, uninvolved tumor-adjacent lung and peripheral blood were collected and then preserved as a mix of FFPE and fresh-frozen material. For TCR repertoire profiling, the blood samples were analyzed as peripheral blood mononuclear cells. This clonotype originated in a male donor aged 60 or over with stage I lung adenocarcinoma. The sequence links TRBV28 to TRBJ1-2, and TRBD1 aligns with 9 junction nucleotides. Sequences were derived from peripheral blood, sampled before any cancer treatment. The DNA reads TGTGCCAGCAGTTTTGACGACAGGGGGAGCTACACCTTC. Translated, this gives CASSFDDRGSYTF.